This T cell receptor (beta chain) was obtained from a study of Graves' ophthalmopathy and Graves' hyperthyroidism. For the study at large: Peripheral blood was obtained at first diagnosis, ahead of any treatment.

This clonotype was counted ten times or more. RNA transcripts yielded amplified TCR beta CDR3 regions. RT-PCR in the first round used HTBI primers; a second-round multiplex PCR followed. TCRdb re-analysed the multiplex PCR reads in MiXCR, keeping a single row per CDR3 protein. The data show 300,000 to 450,000 distinct CDR3 sequences, about 15% seen once. The CDR3 spans 16 residues. Germline assignment: CDR1 SGHAT and CDR2 FQNNGV. Losses at the gene ends were 5 bases for V and 3 bases for J; bases not matched to a gene: 13. In this cohort, patients with other autoimmune diseases, uncontrolled infections, pregnancy or lactation were excluded.

The sequence was obtained from an adult woman with stable Graves' hyperthyroidism. V and J are TRBV11-2 and TRBJ2-7; TRBD2 matches at 7 bases. Sequencing used peripheral blood. CDR3: CASSPPLGRESYEQYF. DNA of the CDR3: TGTGCCAGCAGCCCACCGTTGGGGCGGGAGAGCTACGAGCAGTACTTC.